The rows below give T cell receptor beta chains drawn from one sample of a study of OX40 agonist ivuxolimab in advanced cancers. Libraries were prepared by immunoSEQ multiplex PCR; TCRdb keeps only in-frame clonotypes and omits some of them. The sample shows tens of thousands of clones, about 91% of them seen only once. The specimen was CD4+ or CD8+ T cells sorted from blood, collected in a trial of the OX40 agonist ivuxolimab. The receptors derive from an adult with an advanced solid tumor such as melanoma, head and neck, liver or kidney cancer. Both conserved end residues are part of each CDR3. Fields, in order: D gene, V gene, J gene, clone size, CDR3 protein, CDR3 DNA. A D gene is named only where the DNA matches it firmly. Clone size, where shown, is once, few, many, or a class for clones that have expanded.

d_gene: TRBD1
v_gene: TRBV7-9
j_gene: TRBJ1-3
abundance: -
CDR3aa: CASRPTGAGNTIYF
CDR3nt: TGTGCCAGCAGACCAACAGGGGCTGGAAACACCATATATTTT

d_gene: -
v_gene: TRBV27
j_gene: TRBJ1-2
abundance: -
CDR3aa: CASSSDPTLLGLYGYTF
CDR3nt: TGTGCCAGCAGTTCCGACCCCACGTTATTGGGCCTCTATGGCTACACCTTC

d_gene: TRBD1
v_gene: TRBV19
j_gene: TRBJ1-1
abundance: -
CDR3aa: CASSGHRGLPYTEAFF
CDR3nt: TGTGCCAGTAGTGGACACAGGGGACTACCTTACACTGAAGCTTTCTTT

d_gene: -
v_gene: TRBV4-3
j_gene: TRBJ1-2
abundance: -
CDR3aa: CASSQEYRAANYGYTF
CDR3nt: TGCGCCAGCAGCCAAGAGTACAGGGCCGCTAACTATGGCTACACCTTC

d_gene: -
v_gene: TRBV7-9
j_gene: TRBJ2-2
abundance: -
CDR3aa: CASSLKGGSTTGELFF
CDR3nt: TGTGCCAGCAGCCTAAAAGGGGGGTCAACCACCGGGGAGCTGTTTTTT

d_gene: -
v_gene: TRBV18
j_gene: TRBJ1-4
abundance: -
CDR3aa: CASSRTSGTEQFSLNEKLFF
CDR3nt: TGTGCCAGCTCCCGGACGTCCGGGACGGAACAGTTTTCATTGAATGAAAAACTGTTTTTT

d_gene: TRBD2
v_gene: TRBV14
j_gene: TRBJ2-1
abundance: -
CDR3aa: CASTSGTSGLNEQFF
CDR3nt: TGTGCCAGCACCTCAGGGACTAGCGGGTTGAATGAGCAGTTCTTC

d_gene: -
v_gene: TRBV2
j_gene: TRBJ2-3
abundance: -
CDR3aa: CASRGRTDTQYF
CDR3nt: TGTGCCAGCAGGGGGCGCACAGATACGCAGTATTTT

d_gene: -
v_gene: TRBV5-1
j_gene: TRBJ2-2
abundance: -
CDR3aa: CASSLRGGLNTGELFF
CDR3nt: TGCGCCAGCAGCTTGAGAGGGGGTCTGAACACCGGGGAGCTGTTTTTT

d_gene: TRBD1
v_gene: TRBV28
j_gene: TRBJ2-7
abundance: once
CDR3aa: CASSSTGTGISYEQYF
CDR3nt: TGTGCCAGCAGTTCCACCGGGACAGGTATCTCCTACGAGCAGTACTTC

d_gene: -
v_gene: TRBV2
j_gene: TRBJ2-7
abundance: -
CDR3aa: CASREGHDEQYF
CDR3nt: TGTGCCAGCAGAGAGGGGCACGACGAGCAGTACTTC

d_gene: -
v_gene: TRBV18
j_gene: TRBJ1-5
abundance: few
CDR3aa: CASSPGPPGNQPQHF
CDR3nt: TGTGCCAGCTCACCAGGTCCACCGGGCAATCAGCCCCAGCATTTT

d_gene: TRBD1
v_gene: TRBV9
j_gene: TRBJ2-3
abundance: -
CDR3aa: CASSPTGGKVDTQYF
CDR3nt: TGTGCCAGCAGCCCGACAGGGGGCAAAGTAGATACGCAGTATTTT

d_gene: TRBD2
v_gene: TRBV6-5
j_gene: TRBJ2-7
abundance: -
CDR3aa: CASRTSGGTYEQYF
CDR3nt: TGTGCCAGTCGGACTAGCGGGGGTACCTACGAGCAGTACTTC

d_gene: -
v_gene: TRBV27
j_gene: TRBJ1-1
abundance: -
CDR3aa: CASSLAGGNTEAFF
CDR3nt: TGTGCCAGCAGCCTCGCGGGGGGGAACACTGAAGCTTTCTTT

d_gene: -
v_gene: TRBV9
j_gene: TRBJ1-5
abundance: -
CDR3aa: CASSVAGSQPQHF
CDR3nt: TGTGCCAGCAGCGTAGCCGGGAGTCAGCCCCAGCATTTT

d_gene: TRBD2
v_gene: TRBV19
j_gene: TRBJ2-3
abundance: -
CDR3aa: CASKGLAGVSDTQYF
CDR3nt: TGTGCCAGTAAGGGACTAGCGGGAGTTTCAGATACGCAGTATTTT

d_gene: -
v_gene: TRBV11-3
j_gene: TRBJ1-2
abundance: -
CDR3aa: CASSAGSSNYGYTF
CDR3nt: TGTGCCAGCAGCGCCGGGTCCTCAAACTATGGCTACACCTTC

d_gene: TRBD2
v_gene: TRBV10-3
j_gene: TRBJ2-7
abundance: -
CDR3aa: CAIRRGLAGGPKYEQYF
CDR3nt: TGTGCCATCAGGAGGGGACTAGCGGGAGGGCCTAAGTACGAGCAGTACTTC

d_gene: TRBD2
v_gene: TRBV10-3
j_gene: TRBJ2-7
abundance: -
CDR3aa: CAIRGGSLDEQYF
CDR3nt: TGTGCCATCAGGGGGGGGAGTCTGGACGAGCAGTACTTC

d_gene: -
v_gene: TRBV19
j_gene: TRBJ1-3
abundance: -
CDR3aa: CASSFGQISGNTIYF
CDR3nt: TGTGCCAGTAGTTTCGGACAGATCTCTGGAAACACCATATATTTT

d_gene: -
v_gene: TRBV4-1
j_gene: TRBJ2-4
abundance: -
CDR3aa: CASSQVLRATVDIQYF
CDR3nt: TGCGCCAGCAGCCAAGTGTTACGGGCTACGGTGGACATTCAGTACTTC

d_gene: -
v_gene: TRBV6-5
j_gene: TRBJ2-7
abundance: -
CDR3aa: CASSSLPGVYYEQYF
CDR3nt: TGTGCCAGCAGTTCACTACCGGGAGTGTACTACGAGCAGTACTTC

d_gene: -
v_gene: TRBV5-1
j_gene: TRBJ1-6
abundance: -
CDR3aa: CASSPQGSSYNSPLHF
CDR3nt: TGCGCCAGCAGCCCTCAAGGGAGCTCCTATAATTCACCCCTCCACTTT

d_gene: -
v_gene: TRBV27
j_gene: TRBJ1-4
abundance: -
CDR3aa: CASSLSLVARELFF
CDR3nt: TGTGCCAGCAGTTTGAGTCTTGTTGCCAGGGAACTGTTTTTT

d_gene: TRBD2
v_gene: TRBV28
j_gene: TRBJ2-3
abundance: -
CDR3aa: CASSERGFTDTQYF
CDR3nt: TGTGCCAGCTCCGAGCGGGGGTTCACAGATACGCAGTATTTT

d_gene: -
v_gene: TRBV10-2
j_gene: TRBJ1-1
abundance: -
CDR3aa: CASSELGNTEAFF
CDR3nt: TGCGCCAGCAGTGAGTTGGGGAACACTGAAGCTTTCTTT

d_gene: -
v_gene: TRBV10-3
j_gene: TRBJ2-2
abundance: -
CDR3aa: CATVRDSYTGELFF
CDR3nt: TGTGCCACAGTTCGGGACTCCTACACCGGGGAGCTGTTTTTT

d_gene: -
v_gene: TRBV7-2
j_gene: TRBJ2-3
abundance: -
CDR3aa: CASSLGGTPGDTQYF
CDR3nt: TGTGCCAGCAGCTTGGGCGGCACCCCGGGAGATACGCAGTATTTT